The 8 T cell receptor beta chains listed next were all sequenced from one sample in a study of shared clonotypes between healthy human individuals. Naive CD8 cells lacked CD45RO and underwent positive selection for CCR7, leaving out terminally differentiated effector memory CD45RA+ cells. Measured with immunoSEQ multiplex PCR; TCRdb has only the in-frame clones, and not every one. Here the sample spans approximately 2,200,000 clones, roughly 91% being singletons. The sample consisted of naive CD8+ T cells from PBMCs. The source of these receptors is a man in his late teens or twenties in good health. Some clones in this sample may be carry-over from other donors' samples.

V usage is TRBV13 and J usage is TRBJ2-1, with D possibly TRBD1 on 6 matching bases. The CDR3 is 14 amino acids. Trimming took 10 bases from V and 6 from J, leaving 19 bases between them. Germline CDR1 reads PRHDT; CDR2 reads FYEKMQ (reference sequence). As DNA, the CDR3 is TGTGCCACCACCAGGGGCCCTGGAACCAATGAGCAGTTCTTC. Translated, it gives CATTRGPGTNEQFF. Filled out from reference TRBV13 and TRBJ2-1, the complete variable domain reads AAGVIQSPRHLIKEKRETATLKCYPIPRHDTVYWYQQGPGQDPQFLISFYEKMQSDKGSIPDRFSAQQFSDYHSELNMSSLELGDSALYFCATTRGPGTNEQFFGPGTRLTVL.

The V call is TRBV6-1, the J call TRBJ2-3; tentatively, D is TRBD2 (6 bases). The V and J ends lost 2 bases and 2 bases respectively, with 17 bases between them. CDR3 length equals 17 residues. From germline, CDR1 is MNHNS and CDR2 SASEGT. Here the CDR3 reads CASSEYRATRYTDTQYF. The CDR3 DNA reads TGTGCCAGCAGTGAATATCGGGCGACTAGATACACAGATACGCAGTATTTT.

The V gene is TRBV29-1, the J gene TRBJ2-1; no clear D. From germline, CDR1 is SQVTM and CDR2 ANQGSEA. V lost 4 bases and J 5 bases, leaving 9 bases between the germline ends. CDR3 size: 12 residues. CDR3: CSVVGGNNEQFF. As DNA, the CDR3 is TGCAGCGTTGTTGGTGGTAACAATGAGCAGTTCTTC.

In its sample, this clone was seen once. The chain links TRBV9 to TRBJ2-5; 13 bases line up with TRBD2. CDR1 SGDLS and CDR2 YYNGEE come from the germline V gene. The CDR3 loop spans 18 amino acids. The junction had 10 bases not matched to a gene; V was cut back by 3 bases and J by 2 bases. The CDR3 loop is CASSAAWTSGRIQETQYF. The CDR3 DNA reads as TGTGCCAGCAGCGCCGCCTGGACTAGCGGGAGAATTCAAGAGACCCAGTACTTC.

The chain combines TRBV7-3 with TRBJ2-3, with 15 bases fitting TRBD2. CDR1 and CDR2 from the germline V gene are SGHTA and FQGTGA. There are 16 residues in the CDR3. Trimming cost V 5 bases and J 2 bases; bases outside gene matches: 2. CDR3 region: CASSRTSGRDTDTQYF. CDR3 sequence (DNA): TGTGCCAGCAGCCGGACTAGCGGGAGGGACACAGATACGCAGTATTTT.

The chain couples TRBV5-1 to TRBJ2-1; 10 positions agree with TRBD2. The V gene's germline CDR1 is SGHRS and CDR2 YFSETQ. This CDR3 spans 16 amino acids. Trimming removed 0 bases from V and 7 bases from J; junction bases left unmatched: 7. CDR3: CASSLASGSFFNEQFF. The CDR3 DNA reads TGCGCCAGCAGCTTGGCTAGCGGGAGCTTCTTTAATGAGCAGTTCTTC.

The chain is built from TRBV9 and TRBJ1-4; maybe TRBD1 (6 bases). V lost 4 bases, J lost 2 bases, and 12 bases lay in between. The germline V gene encodes CDR1 SGDLS and CDR2 YYNGEE. The CDR3 has 15 residues. CDR3 amino acids: CASSPQGLTNEKLFF. Written as DNA, the CDR3 is TGTGCCAGCAGCCCACAGGGTTTGACTAATGAAAAACTGTTTTTT.

This chain connects TRBV4-2 to TRBJ1-2; TRBD1 is a possible D gene (5 bases). This CDR3 spans 14 amino acids. V lost 4 bases and J lost 8, with 17 bases in between. The germline CDR1 and CDR2 sequences are LGHNA and YNFKEQ. CDR3 DNA: TGTGCCAGCAGCCCCCGATCCGGGGCGAAAGGCTACACCTTC. Translating it yields CASSPRSGAKGYTF.